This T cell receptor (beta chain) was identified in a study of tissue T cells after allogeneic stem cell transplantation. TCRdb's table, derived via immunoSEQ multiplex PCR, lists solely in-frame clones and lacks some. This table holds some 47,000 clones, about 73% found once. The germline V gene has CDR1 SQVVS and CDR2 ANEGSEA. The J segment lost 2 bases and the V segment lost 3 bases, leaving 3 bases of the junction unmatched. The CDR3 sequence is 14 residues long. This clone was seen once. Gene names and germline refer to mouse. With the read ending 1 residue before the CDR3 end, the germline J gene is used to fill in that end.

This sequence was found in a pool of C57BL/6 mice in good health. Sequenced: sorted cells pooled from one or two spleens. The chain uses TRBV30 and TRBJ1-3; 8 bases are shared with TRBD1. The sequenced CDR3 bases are TGTAGTTCTAGTCCACAGGGGGCTGGAAATACGCTCTAT. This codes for CSSSPQGAGNTLY. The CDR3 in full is CSSSPQGAGNTLYF.